Only a few counts were recorded for the clone carrying this T cell receptor beta chain. Here immunoSEQ multiplex PCR was the method, and the copy in TCRdb shows in-frame clones only, minus some. The table records a few hundred thousand clones, about 87% of them present only once. This sample stems from a study of blood T cell repertoires in COVID-19. As for the study in general: In each case, the material was cDNA or gDNA derived from T cells, B-cell-depleted T cells, or PBMCs.

The cohort comprised adults aged about 18 to 89 years residing in about two dozen US areas. Input material: PBMCs or T cells enriched from blood (not recorded which). This clonotype was sampled from a woman in her fifties or sixties who had recovered from COVID-19.

The CDR3 coding sequence is TGTGCCAGTAGTCTCCAGGGGAGCTACACCATATATTTT. It translates to CASSLQGSYTIYF. The chain joins TRBV19 to TRBJ1-3; tentative D call: TRBD1 (6 bases). CDR1 is LNHDA and CDR2 is SQIVND in the germline V gene (reference sequence). This CDR3 comprises 13 residues. Trimming took off 5 bases at V and 8 bases at J, with 13 bases between the two ends. The full variable domain, rest sourced from reference TRBV19 and TRBJ1-3, is DGGITQSPKYLFRKEGQNVTLSCEQNLNHDAMYWYRQDPGQGLRLIYYSQIVNDFQKGDIAEGYSVSREKKESFPLTVTSAQKNPTAFYLCASSLQGSYTIYFGEGSWLTVV.